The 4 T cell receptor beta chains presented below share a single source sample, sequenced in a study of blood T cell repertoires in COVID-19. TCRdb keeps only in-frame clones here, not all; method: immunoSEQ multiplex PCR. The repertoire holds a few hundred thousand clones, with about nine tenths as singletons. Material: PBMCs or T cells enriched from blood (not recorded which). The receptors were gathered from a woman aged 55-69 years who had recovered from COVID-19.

As DNA, the CDR3 is TGTGCCAGCAGCCCGGAGCCCATTAACTATGGCTACACCTTC. Protein product: CASSPEPINYGYTF. The rearrangement joins TRBV5-4 to TRBJ1-2; D remains unclear. The CDR3 consists of 14 residues. The germline V gene encodes CDR1 SGHNT and CDR2 YYREEE (reference sequence). Trimming took 4 bases from V and 1 from J, leaving 11 bases between them. Based on the CDR3 plus reference TRBV5-4 and TRBJ1-2, the full variable domain is ETGVTQSPTHLIKTRGQQVTLRCSSQSGHNTVSWYQQALGQGPQFIFQYYREEENGRGNFPPRFSGLQFPNYSSELNVNALELDDSALYLCASSPEPINYGYTFGSGTRLTVV.

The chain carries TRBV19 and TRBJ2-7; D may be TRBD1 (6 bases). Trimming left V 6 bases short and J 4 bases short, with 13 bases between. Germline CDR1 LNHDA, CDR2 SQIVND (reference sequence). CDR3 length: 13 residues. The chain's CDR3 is CASSPGQTYEQYF. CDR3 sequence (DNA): TGTGCCAGTAGCCCCGGACAGACGTACGAGCAGTACTTC.

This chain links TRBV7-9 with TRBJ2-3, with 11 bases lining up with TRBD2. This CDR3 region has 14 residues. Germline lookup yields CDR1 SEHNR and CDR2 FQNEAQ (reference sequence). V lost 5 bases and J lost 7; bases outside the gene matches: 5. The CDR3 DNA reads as TGTGCCAGCAGCCCCGGGACTAGCGGTTATACGCAGTATTTT. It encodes CASSPGTSGYTQYF.

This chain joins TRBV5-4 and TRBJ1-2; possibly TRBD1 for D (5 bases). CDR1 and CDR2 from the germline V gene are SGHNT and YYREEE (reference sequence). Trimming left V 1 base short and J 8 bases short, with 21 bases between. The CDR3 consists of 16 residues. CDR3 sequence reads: CASSLWGGIKSRGYTF. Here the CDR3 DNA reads TGTGCCAGCAGCTTGTGGGGGGGAATTAAGTCGAGGGGCTACACCTTC.